This T cell receptor beta chain came from a study of vaccination and CD4 T cells after COVID-19. Study at large: Two doses of either BNT162b2 or mRNA-1273 vaccine were given to participants. Drawing of post-COVID samples took place a median around 100 days after diagnosis (range 35 to 161). Samples after vaccination came a median approximately 70 days past dose two, ranging 14 to 241.

Note on this clonotype: Its antigen is undetermined.

In germline, CDR1 is DFQATT, CDR2 SNEGSKA (reference sequence). Trimming took off 1 base at V and 2 bases at J, with 13 bases between the two ends. This CDR3 spans 15 amino acids. TCRdb re-derived calls from the PCR reads in MiXCR, one entry per CDR3 protein. The sample gives 20,000 to 25,000 distinct CDR3 sequences, approximately 51% of which show up once; approximately 1% is in the top ten. Findings and limits, study-wide: For convalescent patients, 304 of the 307 vaccine-specific clones analyzed were classified as spike mono-reactive.

The receptor was isolated from a human donor who had recovered from COVID-19. The material sequenced was CD4+ T cells from blood, taken before SARS-CoV-2 vaccination. V usage is TRBV20-1 and J usage is TRBJ2-3; D not resolved. CDR3 region: CSARGAVSYTDTQYF. The DNA for the CDR3 is TGCAGTGCTAGAGGTGCCGTGTCATACACAGATACGCAGTATTTT.